This TCR beta chain appears in the sequencing data of a study of blood T cell repertoires in COVID-19. Turning to the study itself: Some COVID-19 samples were acute and others convalescent; all came from the United States, Italy and Spain.

There are 15 residues in the CDR3. Germline V lookup: CDR1 SGDLS, CDR2 YYNGEE. Losses at the gene ends were 3 bases for V and 4 bases for J; bases not matched to a gene: 4. This clone was counted a few times. Original handling: Estimates of nucleated cell counts were drawn from the amplification of reference gene primers. The assay was immunoSEQ multiplex PCR, and TCRdb's table has in-frame clones only and misses some. Clonal size and the V and J genes are those of that table, whereas D and trimming came from the DNA. The sample lists a few hundred thousand clones, around 89% seen once, with around 10% in the top ten.

Sequences were obtained from PBMCs or T cells enriched from blood (not recorded which). This TCR was recovered from a middle-aged man who had recovered from COVID-19. V and J are TRBV9 and TRBJ1-2; 12 bases are shared with TRBD1. CDR3 nucleotides: TGTGCCAGCAGCGGAGGGACAGGGGGCAGCTATGGCTACACCTTC. This translates into CASSGGTGGSYGYTF.